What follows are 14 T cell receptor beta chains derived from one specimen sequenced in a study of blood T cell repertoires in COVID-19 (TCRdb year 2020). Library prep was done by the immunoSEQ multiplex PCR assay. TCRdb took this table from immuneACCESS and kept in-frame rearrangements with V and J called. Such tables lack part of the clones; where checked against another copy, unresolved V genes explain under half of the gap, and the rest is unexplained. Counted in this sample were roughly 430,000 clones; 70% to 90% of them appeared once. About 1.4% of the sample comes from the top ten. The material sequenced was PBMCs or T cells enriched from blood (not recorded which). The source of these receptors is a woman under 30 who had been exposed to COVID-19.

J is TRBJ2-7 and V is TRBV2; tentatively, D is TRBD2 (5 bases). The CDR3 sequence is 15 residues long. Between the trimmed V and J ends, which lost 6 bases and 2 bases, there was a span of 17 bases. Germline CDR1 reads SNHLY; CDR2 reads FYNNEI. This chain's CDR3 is CASRGGRVSPYEQYF. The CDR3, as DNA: TGTGCCAGCAGAGGAGGACGGGTCTCCCCCTACGAGCAGTACTTC.

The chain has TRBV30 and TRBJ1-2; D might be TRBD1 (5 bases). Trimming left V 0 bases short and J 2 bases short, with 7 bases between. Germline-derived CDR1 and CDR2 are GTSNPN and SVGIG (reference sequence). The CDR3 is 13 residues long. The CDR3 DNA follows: TGTGCCTGGAGTGTACAGGCCAACTATGGCTACACCTTC. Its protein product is CAWSVQANYGYTF.

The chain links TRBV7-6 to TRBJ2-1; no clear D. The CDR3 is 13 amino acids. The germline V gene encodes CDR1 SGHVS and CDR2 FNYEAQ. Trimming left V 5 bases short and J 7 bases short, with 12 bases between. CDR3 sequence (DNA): TGTGCCAGCAGCCTTAGCATTAGAAATGAGCAGTTCTTC. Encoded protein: CASSLSIRNEQFF.

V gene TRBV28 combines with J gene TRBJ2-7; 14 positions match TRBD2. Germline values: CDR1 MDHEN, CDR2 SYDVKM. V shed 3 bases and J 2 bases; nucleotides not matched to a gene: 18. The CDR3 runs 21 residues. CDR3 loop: CASSFPGTGGLTSGRAYEQYF. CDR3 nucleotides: TGTGCCAGCAGTTTCCCTGGGACAGGGGGTTTGACTAGCGGGAGGGCCTACGAGCAGTACTTC.

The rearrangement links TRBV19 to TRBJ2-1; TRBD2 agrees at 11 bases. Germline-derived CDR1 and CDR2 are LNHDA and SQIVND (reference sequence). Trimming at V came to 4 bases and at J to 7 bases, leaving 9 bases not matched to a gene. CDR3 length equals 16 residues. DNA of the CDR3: TGTGCCAGTAGTACCTCTAGCGGGAGGAGAGGGAATGAGCAGTTCTTC. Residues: CASSTSSGRRGNEQFF.

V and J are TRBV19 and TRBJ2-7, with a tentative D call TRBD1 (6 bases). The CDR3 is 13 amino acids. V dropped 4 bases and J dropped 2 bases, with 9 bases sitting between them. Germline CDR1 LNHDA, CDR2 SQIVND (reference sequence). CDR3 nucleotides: TGTGCCAGTAGTAGACAGGATGCCTACGAGCAGTACTTC. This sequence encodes CASSRQDAYEQYF.

The CDR3 here is CASSSEAGQMNTEAFF. In DNA, the CDR3 is TGTGCCAGCAGCTCAGAAGCGGGACAAATGAACACTGAAGCTTTCTTT. This chain joins TRBV7-6 and TRBJ1-1; TRBD1 might be the D (6 bases). Germline CDR1 is SGHVS and CDR2 is FNYEAQ. The CDR3 is 16 residues long. V was cut by 4 bases and J by 0 bases, with 15 bases left in between. Variable domain in full (rest from reference TRBV7-6 and TRBJ1-1): GAGVSQSPRYKVTKRGQDVALRCDPISGHVSLYWYRQALGQGPEFLTYFNYEAQQDKSGLPNDRFSAERPEGSISTLTIQRTEQRDSAMYRCASSSEAGQMNTEAFFGQGTRLTVV.

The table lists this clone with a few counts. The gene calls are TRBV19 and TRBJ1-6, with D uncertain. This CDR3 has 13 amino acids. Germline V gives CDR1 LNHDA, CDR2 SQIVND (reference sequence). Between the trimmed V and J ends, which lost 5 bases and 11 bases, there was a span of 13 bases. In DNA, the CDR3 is TGTGCCAGTAGTCCCCCGACCGGGACACCCCTCCACTTT. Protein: CASSPPTGTPLHF.

The CDR3, as DNA: TGTGCCAGTAGTATAATACCGGGAGACGAGCAGTTCTTC. This codes for CASSIIPGDEQFF. The rearrangement uses TRBV19 and TRBJ2-1; D perhaps matches TRBD2 (6 bases). Looked up from germline, CDR1 is LNHDA and CDR2 is SQIVND (reference sequence). The CDR3 is 13 amino acids. V shed 2 bases and J shed 10 bases, with 12 bases lying between them.

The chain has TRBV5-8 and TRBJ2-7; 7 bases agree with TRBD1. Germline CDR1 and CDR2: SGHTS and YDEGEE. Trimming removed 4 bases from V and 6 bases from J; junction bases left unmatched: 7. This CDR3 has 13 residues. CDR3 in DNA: TGTGCCAGCAGCCAGGCAGGGGGTGCCGAGCAGTACTTC. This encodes CASSQAGGAEQYF. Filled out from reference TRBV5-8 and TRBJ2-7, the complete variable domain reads EAGVTQSPTHLIKTRGQQATLRCSPISGHTSVYWYQQALGLGLQFLLWYDEGEERNRGNFPPRFSGRQFPNYSSELNVNALELEDSALYLCASSQAGGAEQYFGPGTRLTVT.

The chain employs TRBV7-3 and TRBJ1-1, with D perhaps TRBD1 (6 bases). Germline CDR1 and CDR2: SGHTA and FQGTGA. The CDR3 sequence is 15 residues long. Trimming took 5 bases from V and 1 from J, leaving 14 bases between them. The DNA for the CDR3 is TGTGCCAGCAGCATATCGGGACACCCGAACACTGAAGCTTTCTTT. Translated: CASSISGHPNTEAFF.

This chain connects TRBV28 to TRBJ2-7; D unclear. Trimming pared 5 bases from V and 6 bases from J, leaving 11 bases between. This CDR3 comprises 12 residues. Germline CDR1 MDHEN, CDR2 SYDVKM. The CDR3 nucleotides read TGTGCCAGCAGTATCCGGGTCTTCGAGCAGTACTTC. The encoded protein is CASSIRVFEQYF.

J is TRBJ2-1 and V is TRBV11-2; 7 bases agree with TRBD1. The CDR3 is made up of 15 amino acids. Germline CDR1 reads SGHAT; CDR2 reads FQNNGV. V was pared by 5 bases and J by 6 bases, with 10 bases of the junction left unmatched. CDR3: CASSPTDRDSNEQFF. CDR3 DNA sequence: TGTGCCAGCAGCCCTACCGACCGGGACAGCAATGAGCAGTTCTTC.

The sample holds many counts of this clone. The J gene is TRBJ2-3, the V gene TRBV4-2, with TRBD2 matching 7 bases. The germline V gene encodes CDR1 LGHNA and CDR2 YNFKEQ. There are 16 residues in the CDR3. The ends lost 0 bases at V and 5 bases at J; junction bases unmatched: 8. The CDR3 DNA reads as TGTGCCAGCAGCCAAGATCTTAAGCGGGGCGGAGATACGCAGTATTTT. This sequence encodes CASSQDLKRGGDTQYF.